This TCR beta chain is from a study of T cell repertoires in cytomegalovirus infection. About the study: Indications came from public TCR beta signatures; they pointed to CMV infection and to a matching HLA type.

MiXCR was run by TCRdb on the reads, yielding one entry per CDR3 protein. The sample yields some 390,000 distinct CDR3 sequences, 15% to 20% seen once. The CDR3 runs 14 residues. Trimming took 5 bases from V and 2 from J; bases not matched to a gene: 4. CDR1 and CDR2 from the germline V gene are LNHDA and SQIVND (reference sequence). This clonotype was counted a few times. As yet, its antigen is unknown. Study outcomes and limitations: Totalled public TCR beta family frequency picked out people who carried CMV plus the relevant HLA. HLA-C-restricted CMV clonotypes gave the most frequent clonotype in two of eight donors.

The sequence derives from a human donor in good health (CMV status not recorded). Some clones in this sample may be carry-over from other donors' samples. The sample was PBMCs. This chain links TRBV19 with TRBJ2-7, with 9 bases aligning to TRBD2. The CDR3 DNA follows: TGTGCCAGTAGTCGGACTAGCGTCGCCTACGAGCAGTACTTC. Its protein product is CASSRTSVAYEQYF.